The clone carrying this T cell receptor (beta chain) was observed a few times. The ends were cut back, 2 bases at V and 2 bases at J, with 8 bases in the middle. The V gene's germline CDR1 is SGHRS and CDR2 YFSETQ. The CDR3 is 13 residues long. TCRdb analysed the 5' RACE reads with MiXCR anew, one entry per CDR3 protein. The top ten hold over 35% of the sample, which has roughly 200,000 distinct CDR3 sequences, roughly 15% seen once. The data belong to a study of identical twins. The data were also submitted as part of a second study, on T cells expressing NK-cell markers. That study adds: About 1.0-7.0% of CD8+ T cells in six or seven donors belonged to dominant NKG2C+ clonotypes.

The sequence was obtained from a woman aged 18-30 years in good health. This chain joins TRBV5-1 and TRBJ2-7; D is uncertain. The specimen was CD8+ T cells sorted from blood. The chain's CDR3 is CASSFERTYEQYF. In DNA, the CDR3 is TGCGCCAGCAGCTTTGAGCGTACCTACGAGCAGTACTTC.